The entry below describes one T cell receptor (beta chain). Its antigen remains unidentified. The sample comes from a study of cytomegalovirus exposure and HLA in healthy donors. The CDR3 loop spans 15 amino acids. Germline loops: CDR1 MNHEY, CDR2 SMNVEV (reference sequence). V shed 6 bases and J 7 bases; nucleotides not matched to a gene: 9. Overall study findings and caveats: It was only CMV serostatus that was available as immune exposure information.

This PCR relied on a set of 60 Vbeta primers and 13 Jbeta primers. Sequenced by immunoSEQ multiplex PCR; TCRdb stores in-frame clones only, minus some. The listing contains 130,000 to 150,000 clones. The study sampled nominally healthy donors, though unrecorded immune exposures were likely. The material sequenced was PBMCs. The TCR sequence derives from a woman aged 50 to 60 in good health and CMV-seronegative. The chain joins TRBV27 to TRBJ1-3, with 10 nucleotides matching TRBD1. In DNA form, the CDR3 reads TGTGCCAGCAGCCTCAGACAGGGGGCGGAGAACACCATATATTTT. It encodes CASSLRQGAENTIYF.